This is a list of T cell receptor beta chains from one sample in a study of post-analysis software for immune sequencing data. TCRdb passed the PCR reads through MiXCR, listing each CDR3 protein once. This table has 500,000 to 600,000 distinct CDR3 sequences, roughly 46% appearing once. The sequenced sample consisted of blood. These receptors were taken from a girl between 10 and 17 years old with multiple sclerosis. Each CDR3 is given with its conserved first and last residue. D genes are given only for firm matches. A row's size may be missing; if present it is once, few, many or a size class.

V	J	size	D	CDR3	DNA
TRBV5-1	TRBJ1-1	-	-	CASRKGGTANTEAFF	TGCGCCAGCAGGAAAGGAGGGACTGCGAACACCGAAGCTTTCTTT
TRBV12-3/TRBV12-4	TRBJ1-1	few	-	CASSLASVGGFRPTEAFF	TGTGCCAGCAGTTTAGCGTCAGTAGGGGGGTTTAGACCGACTGAAGCTTTCTTT
TRBV5-6	TRBJ2-1	-	TRBD1	CASSFTTGASEQFF	TGTGCCAGCAGTTTTACTACAGGGGCGTCTGAGCAGTTCTTC
TRBV5-6	TRBJ1-4	-	TRBD1	CASSLGQGVYEGEKLFF	TGTGCCAGCAGCTTGGGACAGGGAGTATATGAAGGTGAAAAACTGTTTTTT
TRBV12-3/TRBV12-4	TRBJ1-4	-	-	CASRLEQRIVHREKLFF	TGTGCCAGCAGGCTTGAACAGAGGATCGTTCATAGGGAAAAACTGTTTTTT
TRBV29-1	TRBJ2-1	-	-	CSVGSTLLNEQFF	TGCAGCGTTGGCTCCACACTTCTCAATGAGCAGTTCTTC
TRBV12-3/TRBV12-4	TRBJ2-7	few	TRBD1	CASTRDRNSYEQYF	TGTGCCAGCACCCGGGACAGGAACTCCTACGAGCAGTACTTC
TRBV7-6	TRBJ2-3	-	-	CASSLGQSVPDTQYF	TGTGCCAGCAGCTTAGGTCAGAGTGTTCCAGATACGCAGTATTTT
TRBV29-1	TRBJ1-1	few	-	CSGRTETGAFF	TGCAGCGGCCGGACAGAAACAGGAGCTTTCTTT
TRBV6-5	TRBJ2-7	-	-	CASRPQAVGPYEQYF	TGTGCCAGCAGGCCGCAGGCGGTAGGGCCCTACGAGCAGTACTTC
TRBV11-2	TRBJ2-2	-	TRBD1	CASSLGTGDTGELFF	TGTGCCAGCAGCTTGGGGACAGGGGACACCGGGGAGCTGTTTTTT
TRBV12-3/TRBV12-4	TRBJ1-2	many	-	CASSPQGGYTF	TGTGCCAGCAGTCCCCAGGGGGGCTACACCTTC
TRBV29-1	TRBJ2-4	few	-	CSVGLTLAKNIQYF	TGCAGCGTTGGACTTACTCTGGCCAAAAACATTCAGTACTTC
TRBV29-1	TRBJ2-5	few	-	CSVPRAAPQETQYF	TGCAGCGTCCCACGAGCGGCGCCACAAGAGACCCAGTACTTC
TRBV7-2	TRBJ2-1	-	-	CASSLESGYSNEQFF	TGTGCCAGCAGCTTAGAAAGCGGATACTCCAATGAGCAGTTCTTC
TRBV29-1	TRBJ2-3	-	TRBD2	CSVDLAGSTDTQYF	TGCAGCGTTGACCTAGCGGGAAGCACAGATACGCAGTATTTT
TRBV5-4	TRBJ2-1	-	TRBD2	CASSLTSGRNNEQFF	TGTGCCAGCAGCTTAACTAGCGGAAGGAACAATGAGCAGTTCTTC
TRBV7-2	TRBJ1-2	few	-	CASSLAGGVYYGYTF	TGTGCCAGCAGCTTAGCTGGAGGGGTCTACTATGGCTACACCTTC
TRBV5-1	TRBJ1-2	-	TRBD1	CASRVAFTGALHGYTF	TGCGCCAGCAGAGTCGCGTTCACAGGGGCGTTACATGGCTACACCTTC
TRBV2	TRBJ1-1	-	-	CASRVPRRPEAFF	TGTGCCAGCAGGGTACCCAGACGGCCTGAAGCTTTCTTT
TRBV5-6	TRBJ2-7	-	-	CASSPGRRSYNEQYF	TGTGCCAGCAGCCCCGGTCGCCGGAGCTACAATGAGCAGTACTTC
TRBV10-3	TRBJ1-2	few	-	CAISESWTADNYGYTF	TGTGCCATCAGTGAGTCCTGGACAGCAGATAACTATGGCTACACCTTC
TRBV7-2	TRBJ2-3	-	-	CASSPLQGDTQYF	TGTGCCAGCAGCCCCCTACAGGGAGATACGCAGTATTTT
TRBV9	TRBJ2-7	-	-	CAGSVGGGNYEQYF	TGTGCCGGCAGCGTAGGAGGGGGCAATTACGAGCAGTACTTC
TRBV20-1	TRBJ2-5	-	TRBD2	CSARRLAGTREETQYF	TGCAGTGCTAGAAGACTAGCGGGAACCCGGGAGGAGACCCAGTACTTC
TRBV20-1	TRBJ2-1	few	TRBD2	CSANPLTSGSYNEQFF	TGCAGTGCTAATCCCCTGACTAGCGGCTCCTACAATGAGCAGTTCTTC
TRBV5-4	TRBJ2-5	-	TRBD2	CASSPRLAGDREIQYF	TGTGCCAGCAGCCCGAGACTAGCGGGAGACAGGGAGATCCAGTACTTC
TRBV20-1	TRBJ2-2	-	-	CSARDSRGLAGELFF	TGCAGTGCTAGAGATTCCAGGGGATTGGCCGGGGAGCTGTTTTTT
TRBV9	TRBJ2-3	-	-	CARGDTDTQYF	TGTGCCAGAGGGGACACAGATACGCAGTATTTT